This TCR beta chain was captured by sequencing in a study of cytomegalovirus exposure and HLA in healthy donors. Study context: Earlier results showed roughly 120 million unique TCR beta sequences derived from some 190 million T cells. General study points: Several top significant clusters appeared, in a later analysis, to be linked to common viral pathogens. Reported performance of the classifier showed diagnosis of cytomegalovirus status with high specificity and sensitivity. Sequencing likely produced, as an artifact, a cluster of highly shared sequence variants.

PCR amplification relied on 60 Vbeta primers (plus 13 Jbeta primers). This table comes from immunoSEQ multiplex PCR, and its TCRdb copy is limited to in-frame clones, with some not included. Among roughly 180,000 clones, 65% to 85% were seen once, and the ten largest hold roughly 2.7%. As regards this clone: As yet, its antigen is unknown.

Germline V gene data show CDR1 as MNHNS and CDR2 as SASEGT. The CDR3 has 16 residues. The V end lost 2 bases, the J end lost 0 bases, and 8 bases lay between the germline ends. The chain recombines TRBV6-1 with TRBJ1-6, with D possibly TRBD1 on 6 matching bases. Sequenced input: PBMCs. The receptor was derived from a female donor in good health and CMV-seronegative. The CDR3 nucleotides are TGTGCCAGCAGTGAAACAGGGAGCTCCTATAATTCACCCCTCCACTTT. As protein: CASSETGSSYNSPLHF.